This entry lists 22 T cell receptor beta chains sequenced from one sample in a study of cytomegalovirus exposure and HLA in healthy donors. A multiplex PCR was run with 60 Vbeta primers and 13 Jbeta primers. TCRdb's copy holds only in-frame clones and misses some; the assay was immunoSEQ multiplex PCR. The sample's table shows about 110,000 clones. The sample consisted of PBMCs. The receptors were sampled from a man aged 50-59 years in good health and CMV-seronegative.

The rearrangement uses TRBV27 and TRBJ2-7; 9 nucleotides align to TRBD1. The CDR3 consists of 15 residues. Germline V gives CDR1 MNHEY, CDR2 SMNVEV (reference sequence). With V trimmed by 3 bases and J by 6 bases, 9 bases remained unmatched. Here the CDR3 reads CASSLEGQGAREQYF. In nucleotides, the CDR3 is TGTGCCAGCAGTTTGGAGGGACAGGGAGCACGCGAGCAGTACTTC.

The rearrangement joins TRBV19 to TRBJ1-1; the match to TRBD1 covers 8 bases. V trimming: 2 bases; J trimming: 2 bases; junction bases outside the gene matches: 4. Germline V gene lookup returns CDR1 LNHDA and CDR2 SQIVND (reference sequence). The CDR3 contains 15 residues. CDR3: CASSIWTGINTEAFF. The CDR3 DNA reads as TGTGCCAGTAGTATATGGACAGGGATTAACACTGAAGCTTTCTTT.

The V call is TRBV27, the J call TRBJ2-7; D may be TRBD2 (5 bases). The V end lost 4 bases, the J end lost 1 base, and 11 bases lay between the germline ends. The CDR3 has 14 amino acids. Germline assignment: CDR1 MNHEY and CDR2 SMNVEV (reference sequence). The CDR3 loop is CASSSRTGSYEQYF. CDR3 sequence (DNA): TGTGCCAGCAGTTCTCGGACGGGGTCCTACGAGCAGTACTTC.

The genes are TRBV29-1 and TRBJ2-1; 11 bases fit TRBD2. The CDR3 loop spans 14 amino acids. V lost 6 bases, J lost 2 bases, and 3 bases stayed unmatched. Germline CDR1 is SQVTM and CDR2 is ANQGSEA. The CDR3 here is CSVRLAGPYNEQFF. The DNA for the CDR3 is TGCAGCGTGAGACTAGCGGGACCCTACAATGAGCAGTTCTTC.

The chain links TRBV6-5 to TRBJ2-1; 9 bases are a match to TRBD2. Germline values: CDR1 MNHEY, CDR2 SVGAGI. CDR3 length: 14 residues. The trim removed 2 bases at V and 9 bases at J, leaving 5 bases unmatched. The CDR3 loop reads CASSYRRGGSEQFF. CDR3 DNA: TGTGCCAGCAGTTACCGGCGGGGGGGCAGTGAGCAGTTCTTC.

The chain employs TRBV18 and TRBJ1-1; D remains unclear. The CDR3 runs 13 residues. The germline CDR1 and CDR2 sequences are KGHSH and LQKENI. The V end lost 6 bases, the J end lost 1 base, and 9 bases lay between the germline ends. Here the CDR3 reads CASSVGENTEAFF. CDR3 nucleotide sequence: TGTGCCAGCTCCGTCGGGGAGAACACTGAAGCTTTCTTT.

The genes are TRBV10-1 and TRBJ2-7; 9 bases align to TRBD1. The CDR3 has 13 amino acids. CDR1 and CDR2 from the germline V gene are WNHNN and SYGVQD (reference sequence). The V and J ends lost 6 bases and 3 bases, in that order; junction bases with no gene match: 3. CDR3 DNA: TGCGCCAGCAGACCGGGACAGGGCTACGAGCAGTACTTC. Its translation: CASRPGQGYEQYF.

J is TRBJ1-2 and V is TRBV14; 8 bases are a match to TRBD1. V shed 1 base and J 5 bases; nucleotides not matched to a gene: 3. There are 14 residues in the CDR3. CDR1 is SGHDN and CDR2 is FVKESK in the germline V gene. The CDR3, as DNA: TGTGCCAGCAGCCAAGGGACAGGGATTTATGGCTACACCTTC. Its protein product is CASSQGTGIYGYTF.

The chain uses TRBV6-5 and TRBJ1-2; D possibly corresponds to TRBD1 (5 bases). Germline V gene lookup returns CDR1 MNHEY and CDR2 SVGAGI. The CDR3 is made up of 15 amino acids. Trimming cost V 6 bases and J 4 bases, with 18 bases left between them. CDR3 amino acids: CASRDRDYFFYGYTF. The CDR3 bases are TGTGCCAGCAGGGACCGGGACTATTTTTTCTATGGCTACACCTTC.

This chain links TRBV27 with TRBJ2-5; 7 bases are a match to TRBD1. CDR3 length equals 13 residues. Germline CDR1 reads MNHEY; CDR2 reads SMNVEV (reference sequence). The V segment lost 4 bases and the J segment 5 bases; nucleotides outside the gene matches: 4. The DNA of the CDR3 is TGTGCCAGCAGTTGGACAGGTGGGGAGACCCAGTACTTC. This gives the protein CASSWTGGETQYF.

The chain employs TRBV5-1 and TRBJ2-5; no firm D call. Germline loops: CDR1 SGHRS, CDR2 YFSETQ. CDR3 length: 12 amino acids. V dropped 4 bases and J dropped 4 bases, with 8 bases sitting between them. CDR3 region: CASSRSGETQYF. CDR3 DNA sequence: TGCGCCAGCAGCCGTTCCGGAGAGACCCAGTACTTC.

This chain uses TRBV4-3 with TRBJ2-1, with 9 bases matching TRBD1. The CDR3 is 15 amino acids. J lost 9 bases, V lost 3 bases, and 9 bases had no gene match. CDR1 is LGHNA, CDR2 YSLEER, per germline. This chain's CDR3 is CASSQAGTGTGEQFF. In nucleotides, the CDR3 is TGCGCCAGCAGCCAGGCGGGGACAGGGACCGGTGAGCAGTTCTTC.

V usage is TRBV7-2 and J usage is TRBJ2-7; the D gene is possibly TRBD1 (6 bases). Germline assignment: CDR1 SGHTA and CDR2 FQGNSA. Trimming took off 2 bases at V and 3 bases at J, with 8 bases between the two ends. The CDR3 length is 13 residues. CDR3 in amino acids: CASSLPGVYEQYF. The CDR3 bases are TGTGCCAGCAGCTTACCAGGGGTCTACGAGCAGTACTTC.

V is TRBV5-6 and J is TRBJ1-6, with a possible D match to TRBD1 (5 bases). CDR1 is SGHDT and CDR2 is YYEEEE in the germline V gene. This CDR3 has 14 amino acids. V was cut by 2 bases and J by 7 bases, with 10 bases left in between. For the CDR3, the DNA is TGTGCCAGCAGCTTTGACAGAACAAATTCACCCCTCCACTTT. This encodes CASSFDRTNSPLHF. Complete variable domain (other parts from reference TRBV5-6 and TRBJ1-6): DAGVTQSPTHLIKTRGQQVTLRCSPKSGHDTVSWYQQALGQGPQFIFQYYEEEERQRGNFPDRFSGHQFPNYSSELNVNALLLGDSALYLCASSFDRTNSPLHFGNGTRLTVT.

This chain joins TRBV5-4 and TRBJ1-4; 8 bases align to TRBD1. The CDR3 extends over 15 amino acids. Trimming cost V 2 bases and J 8 bases; bases outside gene matches: 8. The germline CDR1 and CDR2 sequences are SGHNT and YYREEE (reference sequence). The CDR3 bases are TGTGCCAGCAGCTTTAGACAGGGGATAGGCGAAAAACTGTTTTTT. Translating gives CASSFRQGIGEKLFF.

The V call is TRBV12-5, the J call TRBJ2-2, with TRBD1 identical over 8 bases. V lost 6 bases, J lost 3 bases, and 6 bases stayed unmatched. Germline-derived CDR1 and CDR2 are LGHNT and FRNRAP. This CDR3 is built from 15 residues. The CDR3 protein is CASGPGQGDTGELFF. The DNA for the CDR3 is TGTGCTAGTGGACCCGGACAGGGCGACACCGGGGAGCTGTTTTTT.

CDR3 sequence (DNA): TGTGCCAGCAGTTTATGGCAGGTGAGAAAACCCGAGCAGTACTTC. Amino acid sequence: CASSLWQVRKPEQYF. This chain joins TRBV28 and TRBJ2-7; D gene uncertain. V was shortened by 0 bases and J by 6 bases, with 15 bases between the two germline ends. Germline V lookup: CDR1 MDHEN, CDR2 SYDVKM. This CDR3 is 15 amino acids long.

V is TRBV2 and J is TRBJ1-1; weak D call: TRBD1 (6 bases). CDR1 SNHLY and CDR2 FYNNEI come from the germline V gene. This CDR3 region has 14 residues. V lost 10 bases, J lost 1 base, and 16 bases lay in between. CDR3 DNA sequence: TGTGCCACTTTGTTTTCACAGGGGAACACTGAAGCTTTCTTT. This sequence encodes CATLFSQGNTEAFF.

The chain uses TRBV7-9 and TRBJ1-6; tentative D call: TRBD1 (6 bases). CDR3 size: 15 residues. CDR1 is SEHNR and CDR2 is FQNEAQ in the germline V gene (reference sequence). V gave up 5 bases and J gave up 4 bases, with 12 bases separating them. The CDR3 sequence is CASSLSGQYNSPLHF. The CDR3 DNA is TGTGCCAGCAGCCTGAGTGGACAGTATAATTCACCCCTCCACTTT.

V gene TRBV11-3 combines with J gene TRBJ2-2, with 7 bases matching TRBD2. Germline CDR1 and CDR2: SGHNT and YENEEA. CDR3 length equals 14 residues. J gave up 4 bases and V 6 bases, and 5 bases lay outside the gene matches. CDR3 sequence reads: CASRQAGSTGELFF. In DNA form, the CDR3 reads TGTGCCAGCAGACAAGCGGGGAGCACCGGGGAGCTGTTTTTT.

This chain uses TRBV5-6 with TRBJ1-5; weak D call: TRBD1 (5 bases). The germline V and J ends were trimmed by 2 bases and 3 bases, with 12 bases remaining between them. The V gene's germline CDR1 is SGHDT and CDR2 YYEEEE. The CDR3 extends over 15 amino acids. The CDR3 region has the DNA TGTGCCAGCAGCTTTGGGTCAGGGAACAATCAGCCCCAGCATTTT. Its protein is CASSFGSGNNQPQHF.

The CDR3 DNA reads as TGCGCCAGCAGCTTGGAGGGACAGGGATGGGATACGCAGTATTTT. Translating it yields CASSLEGQGWDTQYF. The rearrangement uses TRBV5-1 and TRBJ2-3, with 9 bases identical to TRBD1. Germline values: CDR1 SGHRS, CDR2 YFSETQ. Trimming removed 0 bases from V and 6 bases from J; junction bases left unmatched: 5. The length of the CDR3 is 15 residues.